A selection of T cell receptor beta chains follows, all from one sample in a study of CXCR3-negative and CXCR3-positive naive CD8 T cells. TCRdb re-called the 5' RACE reads, yielding one record per CDR3 amino acid sequence without DNA. The table for this sample gives 90,000 to 100,000 distinct CDR3 sequences. The sample comprised naive CXCR3+ CD8+ T cells from blood. All receptors derive from a human donor in good health. Some clones in this sample may be carry-over from other donors' samples. Both conserved end residues are part of each CDR3.

CASSASLAGRTDTQYF,TRBJ2-3,TRBV28
CASSSTGPPAQQYF,TRBJ2-7,TRBV7-3
CATSRVGEIYEQYF,TRBJ2-7,TRBV15
CASSVVGDSYEQYF,TRBJ2-7,TRBV9
CASSLGGRIGDEKLFF,TRBJ1-4,TRBV3-1
CASSTGTGSEQYF,TRBJ2-7,TRBV27
CSAREGSRIGNEQFF,TRBJ2-1,TRBV20-1
CASSLGGDSAYEQYF,TRBJ2-7,TRBV11-2
CASSYSLAGQETQYF,TRBJ2-5,TRBV6-6
CASSYGSGLLHF,TRBJ1-6,TRBV6-2/TRBV6-3
CASSQDRDGSTDTQYF,TRBJ2-3,TRBV4-3
CASSPQGGLQETQYF,TRBJ2-5,TRBV28
CSVEREIGGYTF,TRBJ1-2,TRBV29-1
CASSLERTGWTYEQYF,TRBJ2-7,TRBV3-1
CASSQPQGGDEQFF,TRBJ2-1,TRBV4-1
CASSERVRSNTGELFF,TRBJ2-2,TRBV2
CASSFAPSRGSDEQFF,TRBJ2-1,TRBV12-3/TRBV12-4
CASRDRDRLQYF,TRBJ2-5,TRBV6-5
CASSFLGGAYNEQFF,TRBJ2-1,TRBV7-8
CASSEGIEQYF,TRBJ2-7,TRBV9